Shown below are 32 T cell receptor beta chains from a single sample sequenced in a study of cytomegalovirus exposure and HLA in healthy donors. The data were produced by immunoSEQ multiplex PCR, yet TCRdb's version contains in-frame clones alone and is incomplete. In the table there are approximately 220,000 clones, about 90% of which are singletons. The specimen sequenced was PBMCs. The receptors derive from a woman between 18 and 29 years old in good health and CMV-seronegative.

J is TRBJ2-1 and V is TRBV19; TRBD1 is a possible D gene (6 bases). The germline gives CDR1 LNHDA, CDR2 SQIVND (reference sequence). CDR3 length equals 16 residues. Trimming removed 1 base from V and 7 bases from J, with 17 bases in between. The CDR3 sequence: CASSIVLGRGTNEQFF. The CDR3 nucleotides are TGTGCCAGTAGTATAGTACTGGGAAGGGGGACAAATGAGCAGTTCTTC.

The rearrangement joins TRBV27 to TRBJ1-1; the match to TRBD1 covers 8 bases. V was clipped by 6 bases and J by 3 bases; unmatched bases: 9. This CDR3 comprises 15 residues. Looked up from germline, CDR1 is MNHEY and CDR2 is SMNVEV (reference sequence). In DNA form, the CDR3 reads TGTGCCAGCAGAATCAACAGGGGGACGGACACTGAAGCTTTCTTT. This gives the protein CASRINRGTDTEAFF.

The CDR3 reads CASSPAWGLRSYEQYF. Written as DNA, the CDR3 is TGTGCCAGCAGCCCCGCCTGGGGACTTCGGTCCTACGAGCAGTACTTC. V usage is TRBV9 and J usage is TRBJ2-7; D perhaps matches TRBD2 (6 bases). The CDR3 sequence is 16 residues long. CDR1 is SGDLS, CDR2 YYNGEE, per germline. Trimming removed 4 bases at V and 1 base at J, with 18 bases between.

The chain is built from TRBV18 and TRBJ1-5, with no clear D. Trimming stripped 5 bases from V and 2 bases from J, with 13 bases between. CDR3 length: 15 residues. Germline V gene sequence: CDR1 KGHSH, CDR2 LQKENI. The CDR3 is CASSVGFEGNQPQHF. The CDR3 region has the DNA TGTGCCAGCTCAGTCGGGTTTGAGGGCAATCAGCCCCAGCATTTT.

The rearrangement links TRBV5-1 to TRBJ2-7, with 10 bases matching TRBD1. V shed 4 bases, J shed 3 bases, and the junction held 7 bases outside the gene matches. Per germline, CDR1 SGHRS and CDR2 YFSETQ. This CDR3 is 15 amino acids long. The CDR3 loop reads CASSTSGTGVYEQYF. The CDR3 bases are TGCGCCAGCAGCACCTCCGGGACAGGGGTCTACGAGCAGTACTTC.

This chain joins TRBV15 and TRBJ2-2; 9 bases align to TRBD2. The germline V gene encodes CDR1 LNHNV and CDR2 YYDKDF (reference sequence). V shed 0 bases, J shed 2 bases, and the junction held 7 bases outside the gene matches. The CDR3 is made up of 18 amino acids. CDR3: CATSRDRGREGNTGELFF. The CDR3 nucleotides are TGTGCCACCAGCAGAGATAGGGGGCGGGAGGGCAACACCGGGGAGCTGTTTTTT.

The chain combines TRBV5-1 with TRBJ2-7, with D perhaps TRBD1 (6 bases). This CDR3 has 13 amino acids. V dropped 6 bases and J dropped 2 bases, with 12 bases sitting between them. CDR1 is SGHRS and CDR2 is YFSETQ in the germline V gene. In nucleotides, the CDR3 is TGCGCCAGCACCGGACAGAACCCCTACGAGCAGTACTTC. Its protein product is CASTGQNPYEQYF.

The chain has TRBV29-1 and TRBJ1-1; a possible D gene is TRBD1 (6 bases). In germline, CDR1 is SQVTM, CDR2 ANQGSEA. The CDR3 covers 15 residues. The V gene lost 2 bases and the J gene lost 5 bases, with 18 bases spanning the gap. For the CDR3, the DNA is TGCAGCGTTGAAAGGCGGCAGGGGCCAGGGACTGAAGCTTTCTTT. Translating it yields CSVERRQGPGTEAFF.

The count of this clone is one. This chain links TRBV10-2 with TRBJ2-7, with 7 bases matching TRBD1. V shed 5 bases and J 6 bases; nucleotides not matched to a gene: 16. This CDR3 is built from 16 residues. Germline CDR1 WSHSY, CDR2 SAAADI. CDR3 residues: CASSTPNRGPRGEQYF. Written as DNA, the CDR3 is TGCGCCAGCAGTACACCCAACAGGGGCCCCAGGGGCGAGCAGTACTTC.

This clone has more than one count but fewer than ten. At one end, the junction sequence differs from germline, possibly due to a read error. The chain employs TRBV20-1 and TRBJ2-7; D remains ambiguous. The CDR3 runs to 11 residues. Germline CDR1 is DFQATT and CDR2 is SNEGSKA (reference sequence). CDR3 sequence reads: CSARANGEQYF. CDR3 DNA: TGCAGTGCCAGAGCTAATGGCGAGCAGTACTTC.

The V and J genes are TRBV12-5 and TRBJ2-1, with 14 bases lining up with TRBD2. The V gene's germline CDR1 is LGHNT and CDR2 FRNRAP. Trimming removed 4 bases from V and 10 bases from J; junction bases left unmatched: 6. This CDR3 comprises 15 residues. CDR3 sequence: CASGSGLAGVGEQFF. CDR3 nucleotides: TGTGCTAGTGGTTCGGGACTAGCGGGAGTCGGCGAGCAGTTCTTC.

This sequence joins TRBV6-1 and TRBJ2-3; no clear D. The CDR3 consists of 15 residues. V was cut by 1 base and J by 2 bases, with 10 bases left in between. Germline assignment: CDR1 MNHNS and CDR2 SASEGT. CDR3 protein: CASSEGVSPTDTQYF. In DNA form, the CDR3 reads TGTGCCAGCAGTGAAGGTGTCTCCCCCACAGATACGCAGTATTTT.

The chain couples TRBV29-1 to TRBJ2-3, with 11 nucleotides matching TRBD2. The CDR3 totals 14 residues. Germline V gene sequence: CDR1 SQVTM, CDR2 ANQGSEA. V lost 3 bases, J lost 7 bases, and 6 bases stayed unmatched. The CDR3 loop is CSVDSGRAINTQYF. The CDR3 DNA reads as TGCAGCGTTGATAGCGGGAGGGCCATAAATACGCAGTATTTT.

The J gene is TRBJ2-3, the V gene TRBV10-1; 11 nucleotides match TRBD2. With V trimmed by 2 bases and J by 6 bases, 4 bases remained unmatched. This CDR3 is 15 amino acids long. Germline V lookup: CDR1 WNHNN, CDR2 SYGVQD (reference sequence). The chain's CDR3 is CASSELAGGVDTQYF. The CDR3 bases are TGCGCCAGCAGTGAGCTAGCGGGAGGAGTGGATACGCAGTATTTT.

This sequence joins TRBV28 and TRBJ2-1; D is perhaps TRBD2 (5 bases). Trimming cost V 6 bases and J 12 bases, with 12 bases left between them. Per germline, CDR1 MDHEN and CDR2 SYDVKM. This CDR3 region has 11 residues. This chain's CDR3 is CASRAVAGQFF. The CDR3 DNA follows: TGTGCCAGCAGGGCCGTTGCGGGGCAGTTCTTC.

The rearrangement links TRBV2 to TRBJ2-1, with TRBD2 matching 9 bases. This CDR3 has 16 residues. From germline, CDR1 is SNHLY and CDR2 FYNNEI. The junction had 15 bases not matched to a gene; V was cut back by 6 bases and J by 9 bases. As DNA, the CDR3 is TGTGCCAGCAGGGCTTCAGCGGGAGGTCCCGCCGGTGAGCAGTTCTTC. Its translation: CASRASAGGPAGEQFF.

V and J are TRBV2 and TRBJ1-1; a possible D gene is TRBD1 (5 bases). This CDR3 has 13 residues. V lost 7 bases and J lost 1, with 10 bases in between. The germline gives CDR1 SNHLY, CDR2 FYNNEI. CDR3: CASTAGGNTEAFF. In DNA, the CDR3 is TGTGCCAGCACGGCGGGGGGGAACACTGAAGCTTTCTTT.

The genes are TRBV10-3 and TRBJ1-5; 7 bases match TRBD1. With V trimmed by 0 bases and J by 4 bases, 6 bases remained unmatched. The CDR3 consists of 16 residues. In germline, CDR1 is ENHRY, CDR2 SYGVKD. The CDR3 sequence is CAISESRPGGNQPQHF. CDR3 in DNA: TGTGCCATCAGTGAGTCTCGGCCAGGGGGAAATCAGCCCCAGCATTTT.

The rearrangement joins TRBV25-1 to TRBJ1-2, with TRBD1 matching 9 bases. This CDR3 region has 14 residues. Unmatched junction bases numbered 5, after V lost 6 bases and J lost 3 bases. Germline V gene sequence: CDR1 MGHDK, CDR2 SYGVNS. The CDR3 region has the DNA TGTGCCAGCAGCGAGTGGGACAGGGACTATGGCTACACCTTC. It is translated as CASSEWDRDYGYTF.

The chain combines TRBV7-9 with TRBJ2-7, with 11 bases aligning to TRBD1. The CDR3 has 16 residues. The junction had 8 bases not matched to a gene; V was cut back by 5 bases and J by 2 bases. In germline, CDR1 is SEHNR, CDR2 FQNEAQ (reference sequence). The CDR3 DNA reads as TGTGCCAGCAGCCCCTTAATGGGACAGGGGGCCTACGAGCAGTACTTC. Its translation: CASSPLMGQGAYEQYF.

The chain has TRBV6-6 and TRBJ1-5, with D possibly matching TRBD1 (5 bases). V was shortened by 7 bases and J by 4 bases, with 14 bases between the two germline ends. The CDR3 covers 14 residues. Germline V gives CDR1 MNHNY, CDR2 SVGAGI (reference sequence). Here the CDR3 reads CASTLASGNQPQHF. Written as DNA, the CDR3 is TGTGCCAGCACCCTGGCGTCAGGGAATCAGCCCCAGCATTTT.

This CDR3 is CASTRWGRNQPQHF. The DNA for the CDR3 is TGTGCCAGCACCCGCTGGGGCAGAAATCAGCCCCAGCATTTT. This sequence joins TRBV28 and TRBJ1-5, with a weak D call TRBD1 (5 bases). Germline V gene lookup returns CDR1 MDHEN and CDR2 SYDVKM. This CDR3 has 14 amino acids. V dropped 7 bases and J dropped 4 bases, with 14 bases sitting between them.

This clone was observed a single time. This sequence joins TRBV7-8 and TRBJ2-7; TRBD2 might be the D (6 bases). Germline V gives CDR1 SGHVS, CDR2 FQNEAQ. The V end lost 5 bases, the J end lost 3 bases, and 14 bases lay between the germline ends. This CDR3 region has 14 residues. In DNA form, the CDR3 reads TGTGCCAGCAGCCCCCCTGGGAGGAACTACGAGCAGTACTTC. As protein: CASSPPGRNYEQYF.

The rearrangement joins TRBV30 to TRBJ2-2; 10 bases line up with TRBD2. With V trimmed by 4 bases and J by 6 bases, 8 bases remained unmatched. Germline CDR1 GTSNPN, CDR2 SVGIG (reference sequence). The CDR3 sequence is 15 residues long. CDR3 in amino acids: CAWTPLAGVPGELFF. The CDR3 DNA reads TGTGCCTGGACCCCGCTAGCGGGAGTCCCCGGGGAGCTGTTTTTT.

The J gene is TRBJ2-7, the V gene TRBV2, with 13 bases aligning to TRBD2. The CDR3 is 15 residues long. Germline V gene data show CDR1 as SNHLY and CDR2 as FYNNEI. The ends lost 7 bases at V and 4 bases at J; junction bases unmatched: 7. This CDR3 reads CASKAGLAGIYEQYF. The CDR3, as DNA: TGTGCCAGCAAGGCGGGACTAGCGGGAATATACGAGCAGTACTTC. Based on the CDR3 plus reference TRBV2 and TRBJ2-7, the full variable domain is EPEVTQTPSHQVTQMGQEVILRCVPISNHLYFYWYRQILGQKVEFLVSFYNNEISEKSEIFDDQFSVERPDGSNFTLKIRSTKLEDSAMYFCASKAGLAGIYEQYFGPGTRLTVT.

On this clone itself: Other DNA sequences in the same sample also yield this CDR3. This CDR3 reads CAWAGLAGNEQFF. The CDR3 DNA reads as TGTGCCTGGGCTGGACTAGCAGGGAATGAGCAGTTCTTC. The chain joins TRBV30 to TRBJ2-1, with 8 bases matching TRBD2. The CDR3 extends over 13 amino acids. Looked up from germline, CDR1 is GTSNPN and CDR2 is SVGIG (reference sequence). Trimming cost V 5 bases and J 7 bases; bases outside gene matches: 7.

CDR3 nucleotides: TGTGCCAGCAGTTACGGGTTAGCGGGGAGCACAGATACGCAGTATTTT. Encoded protein: CASSYGLAGSTDTQYF. The chain carries TRBV6-6 and TRBJ2-3; TRBD2 matches at 8 bases. The J segment lost 0 bases and the V segment lost 2 bases, leaving 4 bases of the junction unmatched. Germline V CDR1 and CDR2: MNHNY, SVGAGI (reference sequence). The CDR3 is made up of 16 amino acids.

The gene calls are TRBV28 and TRBJ2-7, with D perhaps TRBD2 (6 bases). Germline lookup yields CDR1 MDHEN and CDR2 SYDVKM. This CDR3 spans 15 amino acids. The V and J ends lost 6 bases and 3 bases respectively, with 18 bases between them. In DNA, the CDR3 is TGTGCCAGCAGCCCGGGCGGGATGGGCCGCTACGAGCAGTACTTC. Translation: CASSPGGMGRYEQYF.

A single count supports this clone. J is TRBJ2-3 and V is TRBV6-5; D not resolved. Per germline, CDR1 MNHEY and CDR2 SVGAGI. V dropped 0 bases and J dropped 2 bases, with 3 bases sitting between them. The CDR3 loop spans 13 amino acids. CDR3 in DNA: TGTGCCAGCAGTTACTCCCTCACAGATACGCAGTATTTT. Amino acid sequence: CASSYSLTDTQYF.

The chain uses TRBV11-3 and TRBJ2-1; no definite D call. V was cut by 1 base and J by 6 bases, with 13 bases left in between. There are 15 residues in the CDR3. From germline, CDR1 is SGHNT and CDR2 YENEEA. CDR3 coding DNA: TGTGCCAGCAGCTTAGGAGGTATTTTGGGCAATGAGCAGTTCTTC. Its protein is CASSLGGILGNEQFF.

The chain has TRBV18 and TRBJ2-3; TRBD1 aligns across 7 bases. Germline lookup yields CDR1 KGHSH and CDR2 LQKENI. V shed 2 bases, J shed 1 base, and the junction held 3 bases outside the gene matches. This CDR3 is built from 15 residues. CDR3 bases: TGTGCCAGCTCACCATATGGGACAGGCACAGATACGCAGTATTTT. The encoded protein is CASSPYGTGTDTQYF.

This chain uses TRBV15 with TRBJ1-4; D is perhaps TRBD1 (6 bases). The CDR3 totals 15 residues. V lost 5 bases and J lost 5, with 15 bases in between. Germline CDR1 reads LNHNV; CDR2 reads YYDKDF (reference sequence). CDR3 residues: CATSSRDTSNEKLFF. The CDR3 DNA reads TGTGCCACCAGCTCCCGGGACACCTCGAATGAAAAACTGTTTTTT.